Presented here are 13 T cell receptor beta chains from one specimen sequenced in a study of blood T cell repertoires in COVID-19. Repertoires were generated with immunoSEQ multiplex PCR, while TCRdb's copy carries only in-frame clones and drops some. Counted here are 250,000 to 350,000 clones, about 80% occurring once; the ten biggest clones make up less than 20%. Sequenced material: peripheral blood. The receptors derive from a person aged 65 to 85 with COVID-19, enrolled during active disease.

CDR3 nucleotide sequence: TGTGCCAGCAGAGCCCTTGCTGAGACCCAGTACTTC. Protein: CASRALAETQYF. The genes are TRBV6-5 and TRBJ2-5; D remains unclear. V lost 6 bases, J lost 5 bases, and 10 bases lay in between. The CDR3 loop spans 12 amino acids. The V gene's germline CDR1 is MNHEY and CDR2 SVGAGI.

This clone was observed a few times. The V and J genes are TRBV7-8 and TRBJ1-4; TRBD1 might be the D (6 bases). Per the germline V gene, CDR1 is SGHVS and CDR2 is FQNEAQ. CDR3 length equals 16 residues. V lost 1 base, J lost 3 bases, and 12 bases lay in between. Written as DNA, the CDR3 is TGTGCCAGCAGCTTAGTCCTGGGGGCCGCTAATGAAAAACTGTTTTTT. Its translation is CASSLVLGAANEKLFF.

This rearrangement joins TRBV14 to TRBJ1-6; 8 nucleotides match TRBD1. This CDR3 has 15 amino acids. The germline CDR1 and CDR2 sequences are SGHDN and FVKESK. Unmatched junction bases numbered 5, after V lost 4 bases and J lost 6 bases. The CDR3 bases are TGTGCCAGCAGCCCGGACAGGGCCTTTAATTCACCCCTCCACTTT. Protein: CASSPDRAFNSPLHF.

CDR3 loop: CASSVPGQDTQYF. The CDR3 DNA reads as TGTGCCAGCAGCGTACCAGGGCAAGATACGCAGTATTTT. The chain is built from TRBV5-4 and TRBJ2-3; D may be TRBD1 (5 bases). The V end lost 4 bases, the J end lost 5 bases, and 11 bases lay between the germline ends. Germline values: CDR1 SGHNT, CDR2 YYREEE (reference sequence). The CDR3 runs to 13 residues.

The chain recombines TRBV28 with TRBJ2-2, with a possible D match to TRBD1 (6 bases). V dropped 4 bases and J dropped 0 bases, with 12 bases sitting between them. The CDR3 has 16 amino acids. CDR1 and CDR2 (germline): MDHEN, SYDVKM. The CDR3 sequence is CASSYPDRPNTGELFF. CDR3 bases: TGTGCCAGCAGTTACCCGGACAGACCGAACACCGGGGAGCTGTTTTTT.

The chain employs TRBV28 and TRBJ2-7, with D maybe TRBD1 (5 bases). V lost 1 base to trimming and J lost 5 bases, with 6 bases between them. This CDR3 is built from 12 residues. Germline lookup yields CDR1 MDHEN and CDR2 SYDVKM. The CDR3 loop reads CASSLSGNEQYF. In nucleotides, the CDR3 is TGTGCCAGCAGTTTATCAGGGAACGAGCAGTACTTC.

The rearrangement joins TRBV2 to TRBJ2-2; no reliable D call. Trimming took off 6 bases at V and 6 bases at J, with 8 bases between the two ends. This CDR3 comprises 12 residues. Germline V gene sequence: CDR1 SNHLY, CDR2 FYNNEI. CDR3 amino acids: CASRSEAGELFF. As DNA, the CDR3 is TGTGCCAGCAGGAGCGAAGCCGGGGAGCTGTTTTTT. Together with reference TRBV2 and TRBJ2-2, the CDR3 gives the full variable domain: EPEVTQTPSHQVTQMGQEVILRCVPISNHLYFYWYRQILGQKVEFLVSFYNNEISEKSEIFDDQFSVERPDGSNFTLKIRSTKLEDSAMYFCASRSEAGELFFGEGSRLTVL.

The chain joins TRBV7-2 to TRBJ2-1; D is undetermined. Looked up from germline, CDR1 is SGHTA and CDR2 is FQGNSA. This CDR3 spans 13 amino acids. The V gene lost 2 bases and the J gene lost 10 bases, with 12 bases spanning the gap. The DNA for the CDR3 is TGTGCCAGCAGCTTATCGGCGAGCGTAGAGCAGTTCTTC. The encoded protein is CASSLSASVEQFF.

DNA of the CDR3: TGTGCCAGCAGCGTAGAATTGACGGGGGGCTCCCTCTTCACAGATACGCAGTATTTT. It yields the protein CASSVELTGGSLFTDTQYF. This sequence joins TRBV9 and TRBJ2-3; D might be TRBD2 (7 bases). Trimming took off 0 bases at V and 2 bases at J, with 22 bases between the two ends. The CDR3 spans 19 residues. Germline V CDR1 and CDR2: SGDLS, YYNGEE. The whole variable domain, remainder taken from reference TRBV9 and TRBJ2-3, is DSGVTQTPKHLITATGQRVTLRCSPRSGDLSVYWYQQSLDQGLQFLIQYYNGEERAKGNILERFSAQQFPDLHSELNLSSLELGDSALYFCASSVELTGGSLFTDTQYFGPGTRLTVL.

This clone has more than one count but fewer than ten. The chain couples TRBV30 to TRBJ2-7, with D possibly TRBD1 on 6 matching bases. Looked up from germline, CDR1 is GTSNPN and CDR2 is SVGIG (reference sequence). V was shortened by 3 bases and J by 3 bases, with 18 bases between the two germline ends. The CDR3 loop spans 15 amino acids. The chain's CDR3 is CAWRGETGPYYEQYF. The CDR3 DNA reads as TGTGCCTGGAGAGGAGAGACAGGCCCATACTACGAGCAGTACTTC.

The genes are TRBV24-1 and TRBJ2-1; 7 bases are a match to TRBD2. CDR3 length equals 19 residues. Germline CDR1 is KGHDR and CDR2 is SFDVKD. Trimming removed 1 base from V and 5 bases from J; junction bases left unmatched: 16. In nucleotides, the CDR3 is TGTGCCACCAGTGATTTCGGTAGGGGAGGGGACCGAGAGAACAATGAGCAGTTCTTC. Its protein product is CATSDFGRGGDRENNEQFF.

V is TRBV27 and J is TRBJ2-5; D gene uncertain. Germline loops: CDR1 MNHEY, CDR2 SMNVEV (reference sequence). V lost 0 bases and J lost 0, with 5 bases in between. CDR3 length equals 14 residues. The DNA of the CDR3 is TGTGCCAGCAGTTTATCGGGCCACCAAGAGACCCAGTACTTC. It yields the protein CASSLSGHQETQYF.

The V call is TRBV6-5, the J call TRBJ1-2, with a weak D call TRBD1 (6 bases). V was cut by 0 bases and J by 8 bases, with 13 bases left in between. This CDR3 spans 14 amino acids. Per the germline V gene, CDR1 is MNHEY and CDR2 is SVGAGI. CDR3: CASSYSTGLGGYTF. DNA of the CDR3: TGTGCCAGCAGTTACTCAACAGGGTTGGGCGGCTACACCTTC.